The 22 T cell receptor beta chains below come from one sample, sequenced in a study of molecular identifiers for immune sequencing clone quantification. TCRdb reprocessed the PCR reads via MiXCR and lists one record per CDR3 protein. The table lists about 640,000 distinct CDR3 sequences, less than 20% of them singletons. Specimen: naive CD8+ T cells from blood, with Jurkat cell RNA spiked in. The subset is: FACS-sorted CD8+CD4-CCR7+CD45RA+ naive T cells. The origin of the receptors is a human donor in good health. Some libraries in this study had Jurkat cell RNA spiked in.

V usage is TRBV3-1 and J usage is TRBJ1-2; 7 nucleotides agree with TRBD1. This CDR3 spans 17 amino acids. Germline values: CDR1 LGHDT, CDR2 YNNKEL (reference sequence). The V gene end was trimmed by 0 bases and the J gene end by 4 bases; junction bases not matched to a gene: 11. The CDR3 sequence: CASSQEQVGGGFYGYTF. The DNA for the CDR3 is TGTGCCAGCAGCCAAGAGCAAGTCGGAGGGGGCTTCTATGGCTACACCTTC.

With respect to this clonotype: This is likely a read error, given that the CDR3 carries no conserved phenylalanine or tryptophan at its end. The V gene is TRBV4-2, the J gene TRBJ2-7; 10 positions agree with TRBD2. Trimming took 0 bases from V and 4 from J; bases not matched to a gene: 3. The CDR3 consists of 15 residues. Germline V gene lookup returns CDR1 LGHNA and CDR2 YNFKEQ. CDR3 in DNA: TGTGCCAGCAGCCAAGAGACTAGCGGGCTGTACGAGCAGTACCCC. Protein sequence: CASSQETSGLYEQYP.

For this clonotype: Being one base from a much bigger clone, this may be a read error. V is TRBV12-3 or TRBV12-4 and J is TRBJ2-6; 7 bases agree with TRBD1. Trimming at V came to 1 base and at J to 8 bases, leaving 11 bases not matched to a gene. This CDR3 contains 17 residues. The CDR3, as DNA: TGTGCCAGCAGTTTAGAGACAGGGTCTAACGGGTCCAACGTCCTGACTTTC. This sequence encodes CASSLETGSNGSNVLTF.

The chain joins TRBV27 to TRBJ2-2; D ambiguous. V dropped 6 bases and J dropped 4 bases, with 9 bases sitting between them. Per the germline V gene, CDR1 is MNHEY and CDR2 is SMNVEV (reference sequence). CDR3 length: 13 amino acids. CDR3 nucleotide sequence: TGTGCCAGCAGCAAGCTTTTCACCGGGGAGCTGTTTTTT. This sequence encodes CASSKLFTGELFF.

In its sample, this clonotype was seen a few times. V and J are TRBV7-9 and TRBJ1-3; D is unclear. The CDR3 spans 15 residues. Per germline, CDR1 SEHNR and CDR2 FQNEAQ (reference sequence). The ends were cut back, 1 base at V and 7 bases at J, with 14 bases in the middle. DNA of the CDR3: TGTGCCAGCAGCTTAGAAAATGGCCGATCGAACACCATATATTTT. It encodes CASSLENGRSNTIYF.

This clonotype appeared a few times. The CDR3 DNA is TGTGCCAGTTCCCCACGCGGGGGTCCCACAGATACGCAGTATTTT. This gives the protein CASSPRGGPTDTQYF. The J gene is TRBJ2-3, the V gene TRBV19; 7 nucleotides align to TRBD2. Germline CDR1 LNHDA, CDR2 SQIVND (reference sequence). The CDR3 is made up of 15 amino acids. V lost 8 bases, J lost 2 bases, and 10 bases stayed unmatched.

This clonotype appeared many times. V usage is TRBV20-1 and J usage is TRBJ2-3; possible D gene TRBD2, 5 bases. V lost 1 base to trimming and J lost 1 base, with 24 bases between them. There are 19 residues in the CDR3. Germline lookup yields CDR1 DFQATT and CDR2 SNEGSKA (reference sequence). CDR3 sequence: CSARGTRAGFDFGTDTQYF. CDR3 DNA: TGCAGTGCTAGAGGAACGAGGGCCGGGTTCGATTTTGGCACAGATACGCAGTATTTT.

The DNA of the CDR3 is TGTGCCAGCAGCCAAGATTTCGCTAGCGGGGGGACCTTATCCTACGAGCAGTACTTC. Translated: CASSQDFASGGTLSYEQYF. The V call is TRBV14, the J call TRBJ2-7; 11 nucleotides line up with TRBD2. V shed 0 bases and J 1 base; nucleotides not matched to a gene: 11. This CDR3 spans 19 amino acids. The germline CDR1 and CDR2 sequences are SGHDN and FVKESK.

This clonotype has a count of ten or more. V and J are TRBV15 and TRBJ1-5; TRBD1 might be the D (6 bases). V lost 5 bases and J lost 6, with 14 bases in between. The CDR3 has 14 residues. The germline V gene encodes CDR1 LNHNV and CDR2 YYDKDF (reference sequence). The CDR3 region has the DNA TGTGCCACCAGCCCAGACAGGCTTGGTCAGCCCCAGCATTTT. This gives the protein CATSPDRLGQPQHF.

This clonotype was counted ten times or more. The chain uses TRBV29-1 and TRBJ2-7; 9 bases map to TRBD1. Germline assignment: CDR1 SQVTM and CDR2 ANQGSEA. V lost 4 bases and J lost 2; bases outside the gene matches: 3. CDR3 size: 13 residues. The CDR3 here is CSVGGTGTYEQYF. CDR3 nucleotide sequence: TGCAGCGTTGGGGGGACAGGGACCTACGAGCAGTACTTC.

This clonotype was recorded at least ten times. In DNA form, the CDR3 reads TGTGCCAGCAGTTTAATAGGGAAAGGATTGAACACCGGGGAGCTGTTTTTT. This gives the protein CASSLIGKGLNTGELFF. This chain links TRBV12-3 or TRBV12-4 with TRBJ2-2; D remains ambiguous. The CDR3 has 17 residues. The germline V and J ends were trimmed by 2 bases and 1 base, with 14 bases remaining between them.

This clonotype was recorded at least ten times. This chain uses TRBV20-1 with TRBJ2-5; D unresolved. The CDR3 is 13 amino acids. V was trimmed by 3 bases and J by 1 base, leaving 9 bases between them. CDR1 and CDR2 from the germline V gene are DFQATT and SNEGSKA (reference sequence). This CDR3 is CSARAALQETQYF. CDR3 bases: TGCAGTGCTAGGGCCGCACTCCAAGAGACCCAGTACTTC.

This clonotype came up many times. The rearrangement links TRBV27 to TRBJ1-1; perhaps TRBD1 as D (5 bases). The CDR3 has 14 amino acids. Trimming removed 6 bases at V and 5 bases at J, with 16 bases between. Germline CDR1 reads MNHEY; CDR2 reads SMNVEV (reference sequence). CDR3 nucleotide sequence: TGTGCCAGCAGAGGGGCAGAGGGGTGGACTGAAGCTTTCTTT. It specifies CASRGAEGWTEAFF.

The chain uses TRBV7-6 and TRBJ1-3; TRBD1 is a possible D gene (6 bases). V gave up 5 bases and J gave up 3 bases, with 11 bases separating them. There are 14 residues in the CDR3. Germline V gene data show CDR1 as SGHVS and CDR2 as FNYEAQ. The CDR3 DNA is TGTGCCAGCAGCACACAGGGTTTTGGAAACACCATATATTTT. Translation: CASSTQGFGNTIYF.

V and J are TRBV29-1 and TRBJ2-7; D is undetermined. The V gene's germline CDR1 is SQVTM and CDR2 ANQGSEA. The CDR3 extends over 14 amino acids. The ends were cut back, 2 bases at V and 4 bases at J, with 15 bases in the middle. The CDR3 loop is CSVELSGVGYEQYF. The CDR3 region has the DNA TGCAGCGTTGAATTGTCAGGAGTTGGGTACGAGCAGTACTTC.

This clonotype was recorded at least ten times. This sequence joins TRBV7-9 and TRBJ1-6; no firm D call. CDR1 and CDR2 (germline): SEHNR, FQNEAQ (reference sequence). CDR3 length: 14 residues. Trimming left V 3 bases short and J 2 bases short, with 5 bases between. The DNA of the CDR3 is TGTGCCAGCAGCTTTGGCGCCTATAATTCACCCCTCCACTTT. Translated, it gives CASSFGAYNSPLHF.

This clonotype came up many times. V usage is TRBV2 and J usage is TRBJ1-1; D not certain. Germline loops: CDR1 SNHLY, CDR2 FYNNEI. The CDR3 is made up of 15 amino acids. V was pared by 1 base and J by 1 base, with 10 bases between. This CDR3 reads CASSEDRSGNTEAFF. The CDR3 nucleotides read TGTGCCAGCAGTGAAGATCGTTCAGGGAACACTGAAGCTTTCTTT.

Turning to this clonotype: Likely a read error: the CDR3 ends without its conserved phenylalanine or tryptophan. CDR3 nucleotides: TGTGCCAGCAGTTTAAAGGACAGGGGTTACGAGCAGTACTCC. The encoded protein is CASSLKDRGYEQYS. V usage is TRBV27 and J usage is TRBJ2-7; 9 nucleotides align to TRBD1. Germline V gene data show CDR1 as MNHEY and CDR2 as SMNVEV (reference sequence). V lost 2 bases to trimming and J lost 4 bases; unmatched junction nucleotides: 3. CDR3 length: 14 residues.

This clonotype has ten or more counts. This chain uses TRBV4-3 with TRBJ1-5; D ambiguous. CDR1 LGHNA and CDR2 YSLEER come from the germline V gene. V was clipped by 0 bases and J by 4 bases, with 13 bases between them. CDR3 length equals 16 residues. The CDR3 loop reads CASSQDLMAVNQPQHF. The CDR3 DNA reads as TGCGCCAGCAGCCAAGATCTTATGGCAGTGAATCAGCCCCAGCATTTT.

Concerning this clonotype: With a much larger clone just one base away, this may be a read error. This likely comes from a read error, as the CDR3 has no conserved phenylalanine or tryptophan at its end. The genes are TRBV28 and TRBJ2-5; 9 bases agree with TRBD1. The CDR3 consists of 14 residues. V shed 2 bases, J shed 7 bases, and the junction held 5 bases outside the gene matches. Per germline, CDR1 MDHEN and CDR2 SYDVKM. CDR3 in amino acids: CASSLRTTGGTQYL. In nucleotides, the CDR3 is TGTGCCAGCAGTTTAAGGACGACAGGGGGGACCCAGTACCTC.

The sample holds many counts of this clonotype. The rearrangement links TRBV2 to TRBJ1-1, with D possibly being TRBD1 (5 bases). CDR3 length: 15 residues. Germline loops: CDR1 SNHLY, CDR2 FYNNEI. V gave up 6 bases and J gave up 0 bases, with 14 bases separating them. CDR3: CASSPDGAVNTEAFF. CDR3 nucleotides: TGTGCCAGCAGCCCCGATGGGGCAGTGAACACTGAAGCTTTCTTT.

This clonotype has ten or more counts. This CDR3 is CASSKMGQGANQPQHF. The DNA for the CDR3 is TGTGCCAGCAGTAAAATGGGACAGGGGGCCAATCAGCCCCAGCATTTT. The chain links TRBV27 to TRBJ1-5; TRBD1 matches 12 bases. The germline CDR1 and CDR2 sequences are MNHEY and SMNVEV (reference sequence). The CDR3 sequence is 16 residues long. V trimming: 5 bases; J trimming: 3 bases; junction bases outside the gene matches: 5.